This is a list of T cell receptor beta chains from one sample in a study of cytomegalovirus exposure and HLA in healthy donors. Profiled with immunoSEQ multiplex PCR; TCRdb holds only in-frame clones, not every one. The sample table includes 130,000 or so clones. Sequencing was performed on PBMCs. These receptors originate from a woman aged 35 to 49 in good health and CMV-seronegative. The CDR3 runs from the conserved cysteine through the conserved F or W. The D gene is left open where the match is weak.

V gene	J gene	D gene	CDR3 protein	CDR3 DNA
TRBV5-1	TRBJ1-2	NA	CASRQNPGQQRDYGYTF	TGCGCCAGCAGGCAGAATCCTGGACAGCAACGGGACTATGGCTACACCTTC
TRBV14	TRBJ2-7	NA	CASSRGTKTYEQYF	TGTGCCAGCAGCCGAGGAACGAAGACCTACGAGCAGTACTTC
TRBV5-1	TRBJ1-6	NA	CASSLAGTAYNSPLHF	TGCGCCAGCAGCTTGGCCGGCACAGCATATAATTCACCCCTCCACTTT
TRBV5-1	TRBJ2-7	NA	CASSDYKQGSEQYF	TGCGCCAGCAGCGATTACAAACAGGGAAGCGAGCAGTACTTC
TRBV7-2	TRBJ1-3	NA	CASSHGQLEGNTIYF	TGTGCCAGCAGCCACGGACAGCTGGAGGGAAACACCATATATTTT
TRBV5-6	TRBJ2-2	NA	CASSSNTGWTGELFF	TGTGCCAGCAGCTCAAATACAGGGTGGACCGGGGAGCTGTTTTTT
TRBV5-1	TRBJ1-4	NA	CASSRGDSTNEKLFF	TGCGCCAGCAGCCGGGGGGACTCAACTAATGAAAAACTGTTTTTT
TRBV28	TRBJ1-4	NA	CASSFREKLFF	TGTGCCAGCAGTTTCCGGGAAAAACTGTTTTTT
TRBV29-1	TRBJ1-1	NA	CSVGFGRGNTEAFF	TGCAGCGTTGGATTCGGACGGGGGAACACTGAAGCTTTCTTT
TRBV4-2	TRBJ1-4	NA	CASSQDGSDSQKLFF	TGTGCCAGCAGCCAAGACGGGTCCGATAGCCAAAAACTGTTTTTT
TRBV5-8	TRBJ1-5	TRBD1	CASSLGDRLDQPQHF	TGTGCCAGCAGCTTGGGGGACAGGCTCGATCAGCCCCAGCATTTT
TRBV28	TRBJ1-3	NA	CASSLGRAGNTIYF	TGTGCCAGCAGTTTAGGGAGAGCTGGAAACACCATATATTTT
TRBV28	TRBJ2-3	NA	CASSFQSSVNTDTQYF	TGTGCCAGCAGTTTTCAGTCTAGCGTTAACACAGATACGCAGTATTTT
TRBV5-4	TRBJ2-7	NA	CASSLDRSYEQYF	TGTGCCAGCAGCTTGGACAGATCCTACGAGCAGTACTTC
TRBV4-2	TRBJ1-1	NA	CASSQEGPGDAFF	TGTGCCAGCAGCCAAGAAGGCCCGGGGGACGCTTTCTTT
TRBV7-9	TRBJ2-4	NA	CASTLPRGPGAKNIQYF	TGTGCCAGCACGCTCCCCAGGGGCCCGGGAGCCAAAAACATTCAGTACTTC
TRBV20-1	TRBJ2-7	TRBD1	CSPRTGNEQYF	TGCAGCCCTAGGACAGGGAACGAGCAGTACTTC
TRBV6-1	TRBJ1-4	NA	CASWATPATNEKLFF	TGTGCCAGCTGGGCGACCCCGGCAACTAATGAAAAACTGTTTTTT
TRBV11-3	TRBJ2-7	NA	CASSLRGYEQYF	TGTGCCAGCAGTTTACGGGGTTACGAGCAGTACTTC
TRBV2	TRBJ1-1	NA	CASSESRDLNTEAFF	TGTGCCAGCAGTGAGAGTCGGGATTTGAACACTGAAGCTTTCTTT
TRBV4-3	TRBJ2-5	TRBD1	CASSQGSAGGQETQYF	TGCGCCAGCAGCCAAGGTTCGGCAGGGGGACAAGAGACCCAGTACTTC
TRBV5-1	TRBJ1-5	TRBD1	CASSQGTGGGQPQHF	TGCGCCAGCAGCCAAGGGACAGGGGGGGGTCAGCCCCAGCATTTT
TRBV6-1	TRBJ1-4	TRBD1	CASSPRDRDDEKLFF	TGTGCCAGCAGTCCCCGGGACAGGGATGATGAAAAACTGTTTTTT
TRBV11-2	TRBJ1-1	NA	CASSFQLNTEAFF	TGTGCCAGCAGCTTCCAATTGAACACTGAAGCTTTCTTT
TRBV18	TRBJ2-5	TRBD1	CASSRQGEETQYF	TGTGCCAGCTCACGACAGGGGGAAGAGACCCAGTACTTC
TRBV11-3	TRBJ2-7	TRBD1	CASSSGQGFVYEQYF	TGTGCCAGCAGCTCCGGACAGGGGTTTGTGTACGAGCAGTACTTC
TRBV4-1	TRBJ2-2	NA	CASSASGGGWDTGELFF	TGCGCCAGCAGCGCTTCGGGTGGGGGCTGGGACACCGGGGAGCTGTTTTTT
TRBV5-1	TRBJ1-1	NA	CASKQGNTEAFF	TGCGCCAGCAAACAGGGCAACACTGAAGCTTTCTTT
TRBV7-3	TRBJ2-1	TRBD2	CASSPSSGGATYNEQFF	TGTGCCAGCAGCCCCTCTAGCGGGGGGGCCACCTACAATGAGCAGTTCTTC
TRBV19	TRBJ1-2	NA	CASSRPESGAYTF	TGTGCCAGTAGTAGACCGGAGAGCGGAGCCTACACCTTC
TRBV11-2	TRBJ2-1	TRBD1	CASSSFRGRLYNEQFF	TGTGCCAGCAGCTCGTTCAGGGGGCGTCTCTACAATGAGCAGTTCTTC
TRBV7-2	TRBJ1-4	NA	CASSLNLEKLFF	TGTGCCAGCAGCCTAAATCTCGAAAAACTGTTTTTT
TRBV19	TRBJ1-1	NA	CASSIGANTEAFF	TGTGCCAGTAGTATAGGAGCGAACACTGAAGCTTTCTTT
TRBV9	TRBJ2-5	NA	CASSVSSGQETQYF	TGTGCCAGCAGCGTATCCAGCGGCCAAGAGACCCAGTACTTC
TRBV7-3	TRBJ1-1	NA	CASSPAQENTEAFF	TGTGCCAGCAGCCCGGCACAGGAGAACACTGAAGCTTTCTTT
TRBV9	TRBJ1-2	NA	CASSSRGGGGESLGYTF	TGTGCCAGCAGCTCCCGAGGCGGGGGAGGGGAATCGCTTGGCTACACCTTC
TRBV29-1	TRBJ1-4	TRBD1	CSVVLQGPEKLFF	TGCAGCGTTGTTTTACAGGGGCCCGAAAAACTGTTTTTT
TRBV10-3	TRBJ2-2	TRBD2	CAISASGGPGELFF	TGTGCCATCAGTGCTAGCGGGGGGCCCGGGGAGCTGTTTTTT
TRBV5-1	TRBJ2-1	TRBD2	CASSYFRTSGGAGEQFF	TGCGCCAGCAGCTATTTCCGGACTAGCGGGGGGGCAGGGGAGCAGTTCTTC
TRBV6-6	TRBJ1-5	NA	CASRGGAGQPQHF	TGTGCCAGCAGGGGGGGGGCGGGTCAGCCCCAGCATTTT
TRBV4-2	TRBJ2-2	TRBD2	CASSQDRDYNTGELFF	TGTGCCAGCAGCCAAGATAGGGACTATAACACCGGGGAGCTGTTTTTT
TRBV15	TRBJ1-5	NA	CATSLSGRGQPQHF	TGTGCCACCAGCCTAAGTGGTAGGGGTCAGCCCCAGCATTTT
TRBV2	TRBJ2-5	NA	CASNREGTQYF	TGTGCCAGCAACAGGGAAGGGACCCAGTACTTC
TRBV6-1	TRBJ1-1	NA	CASSVQGATEAFF	TGTGCCAGCAGTGTCCAGGGTGCCACTGAAGCTTTCTTT
TRBV29-1	TRBJ2-7	NA	CSVYSNYEQYF	TGCAGCGTTTACAGTAACTACGAGCAGTACTTC
TRBV6-1	TRBJ1-1	NA	CASSEVGGRVPEAFF	TGTGCCAGCAGTGAAGTGGGGGGAAGGGTACCTGAAGCTTTCTTT
TRBV5-1	TRBJ1-3	NA	CASSLVAGSGNTIYF	TGCGCCAGCAGCTTGGTGGCAGGCTCCGGAAACACCATATATTTT
TRBV6-5	TRBJ1-1	NA	CASSYSTVQMNTEAFF	TGTGCCAGCAGTTACTCCACAGTTCAGATGAACACTGAAGCTTTCTTT
TRBV18	TRBJ1-5	NA	CASSPDGLNQPQHF	TGTGCCAGCTCCCCCGACGGACTCAATCAGCCCCAGCATTTT
TRBV4-1	TRBJ2-1	TRBD1	CASSQVGQGPYNEQFF	TGCGCCAGCAGCCAAGTAGGACAGGGGCCCTACAATGAGCAGTTCTTC
TRBV5-1	TRBJ2-1	TRBD2	CASDSRGVDPSSYNEQFF	TGCGCCAGCGATTCGCGGGGGGTTGACCCGAGCTCCTACAATGAGCAGTTCTTC
TRBV6-6	TRBJ1-1	TRBD1	CASWYRQGRQAFF	TGTGCCAGCTGGTATAGACAGGGACGTCAAGCTTTCTTT
TRBV5-1	TRBJ1-1	NA	CASSLIGSVNTEAFF	TGCGCCAGCAGCTTGATTGGTTCAGTGAACACTGAAGCTTTCTTT
TRBV7-9	TRBJ1-2	TRBD1	CASRKTGEGYGYTF	TGTGCCAGCAGGAAGACAGGGGAGGGCTATGGCTACACCTTC
TRBV10-3	TRBJ1-1	TRBD1	CAISDNRGAAEAFF	TGTGCCATCAGTGATAACAGGGGCGCGGCTGAAGCTTTCTTT
TRBV19	TRBJ2-2	NA	CASSPHSWELFF	TGTGCCAGTAGTCCGCACAGCTGGGAGCTGTTTTTT
TRBV9	TRBJ1-1	TRBD1	CASSAGQGATEAFF	TGTGCCAGCAGCGCGGGACAGGGGGCGACTGAAGCTTTCTTT